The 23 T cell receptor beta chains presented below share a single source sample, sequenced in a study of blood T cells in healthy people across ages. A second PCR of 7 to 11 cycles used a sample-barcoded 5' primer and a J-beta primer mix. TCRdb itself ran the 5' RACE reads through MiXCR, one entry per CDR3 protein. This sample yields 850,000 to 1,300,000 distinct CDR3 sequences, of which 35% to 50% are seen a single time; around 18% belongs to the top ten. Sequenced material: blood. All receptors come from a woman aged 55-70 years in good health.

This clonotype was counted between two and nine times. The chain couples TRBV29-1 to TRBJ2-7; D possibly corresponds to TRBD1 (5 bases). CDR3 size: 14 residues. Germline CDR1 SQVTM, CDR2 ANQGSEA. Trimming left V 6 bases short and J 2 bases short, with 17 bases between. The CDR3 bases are TGCAGCGTCCTTCGGCTAGGGGTTACCTACGAGCAGTACTTC. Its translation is CSVLRLGVTYEQYF.

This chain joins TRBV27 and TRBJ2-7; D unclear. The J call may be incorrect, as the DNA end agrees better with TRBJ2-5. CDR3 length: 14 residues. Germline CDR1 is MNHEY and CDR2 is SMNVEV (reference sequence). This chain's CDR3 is CASSLTAGYATQYF. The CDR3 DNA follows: TGTGCCAGCAGCCTTACTGCTGGATACGCGACCCAGTACTTC.

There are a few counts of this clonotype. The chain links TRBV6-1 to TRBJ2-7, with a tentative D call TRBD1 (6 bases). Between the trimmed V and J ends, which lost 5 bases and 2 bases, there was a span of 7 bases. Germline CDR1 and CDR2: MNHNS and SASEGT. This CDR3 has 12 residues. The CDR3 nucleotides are TGTGCCAGCAGTAACAGGGCCTACGAGCAGTACTTC. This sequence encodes CASSNRAYEQYF.

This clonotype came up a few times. The CDR3 region has the DNA TGTGCCAGCGCCGGGGGGGGGCCGGGGCAGTTCTTC. This encodes CASAGGGPGQFF. The chain links TRBV12-3 or TRBV12-4 to TRBJ2-1, with 8 bases identical to TRBD2. V was pared by 8 bases and J by 12 bases, with 9 bases of the junction left unmatched. The CDR3 is made up of 12 amino acids.

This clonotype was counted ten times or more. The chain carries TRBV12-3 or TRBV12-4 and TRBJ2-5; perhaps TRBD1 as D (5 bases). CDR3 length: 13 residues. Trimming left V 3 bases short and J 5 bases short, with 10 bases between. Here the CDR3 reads CASSFLQVETQYF. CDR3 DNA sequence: TGTGCCAGCAGTTTCCTACAGGTTGAGACCCAGTACTTC.

The CDR3, as DNA: TGTGCCAGCAGTCGACAGGGTAGGTCGACTAATGAAAAACTGTTTTTT. Translated: CASSRQGRSTNEKLFF. The rearrangement uses TRBV12-3 or TRBV12-4 and TRBJ1-4, with TRBD1 identical over 7 bases. The CDR3 has 16 amino acids. V lost 5 bases, J lost 2 bases, and 8 bases stayed unmatched.

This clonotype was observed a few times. CDR3 DNA: TGTGCCAGTGGGACAGGGGGGACAAAGGCCAACGTCCTGACTTTC. The encoded protein is CASGTGGTKANVLTF. J is TRBJ2-6 and V is TRBV3-1, with TRBD1 identical over 11 bases. In germline, CDR1 is LGHDT, CDR2 YNNKEL (reference sequence). The J segment lost 6 bases and the V segment lost 9 bases, leaving 7 bases of the junction unmatched. The CDR3 has 15 residues.

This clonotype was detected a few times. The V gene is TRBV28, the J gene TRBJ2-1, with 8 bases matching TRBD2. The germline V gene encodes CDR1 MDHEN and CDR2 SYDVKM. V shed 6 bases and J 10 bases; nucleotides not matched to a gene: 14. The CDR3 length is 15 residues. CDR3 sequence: CASSSPVGLAGEQFF. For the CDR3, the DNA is TGTGCCAGCAGCTCACCGGTCGGACTAGCAGGGGAGCAGTTCTTC.

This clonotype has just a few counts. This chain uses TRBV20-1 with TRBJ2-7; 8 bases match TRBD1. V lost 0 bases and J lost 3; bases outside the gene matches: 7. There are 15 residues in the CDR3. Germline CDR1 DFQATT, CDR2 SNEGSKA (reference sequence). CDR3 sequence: CSARELGQVLYEQYF. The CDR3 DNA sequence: TGCAGTGCTAGAGAGCTGGGACAGGTTCTCTACGAGCAGTACTTC.

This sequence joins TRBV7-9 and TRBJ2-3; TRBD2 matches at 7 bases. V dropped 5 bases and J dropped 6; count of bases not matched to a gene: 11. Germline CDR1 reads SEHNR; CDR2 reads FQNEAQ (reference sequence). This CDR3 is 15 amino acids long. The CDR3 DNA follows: TGTGCCAGCAGCCCAAGTGGGGGAGGGCCTGATACGCAGTATTTT. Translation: CASSPSGGGPDTQYF. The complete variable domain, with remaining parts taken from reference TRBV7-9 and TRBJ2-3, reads DTGVSQNPRHKITKRGQNVTFRCDPISEHNRLYWYRQTLGQGPEFLTYFQNEAQLEKSRLLSDRFSAERPKGSFSTLEIQRTEQGDSAMYLCASSPSGGGPDTQYFGPGTRLTVL.

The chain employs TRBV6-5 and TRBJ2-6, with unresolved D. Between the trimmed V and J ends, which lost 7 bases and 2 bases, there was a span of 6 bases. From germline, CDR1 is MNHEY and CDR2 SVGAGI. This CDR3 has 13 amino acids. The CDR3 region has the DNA TGTGCCAGCACGGTTACTGGGGCCAACGTCCTGACTTTC. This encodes CASTVTGANVLTF.

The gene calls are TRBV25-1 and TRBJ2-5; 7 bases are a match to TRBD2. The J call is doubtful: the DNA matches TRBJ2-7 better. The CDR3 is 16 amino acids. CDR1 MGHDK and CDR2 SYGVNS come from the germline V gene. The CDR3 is CASSESTAGASYEQYF. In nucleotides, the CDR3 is TGTGCCAGCAGTGAAAGTACGGCGGGAGCATCTTACGAGCAGTACTTC.

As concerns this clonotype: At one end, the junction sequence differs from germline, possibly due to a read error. Written as DNA, the CDR3 is TGTGTCAGCAGCCCGGGACTAGCGGGAGGGATATCCTACGAGCAGTACTTC. Its protein is CVSSPGLAGGISYEQYF. The chain couples TRBV3-1 to TRBJ2-7; 16 bases match TRBD2. The CDR3 spans 17 residues. Germline assignment: CDR1 LGHDT and CDR2 YNNKEL (reference sequence).

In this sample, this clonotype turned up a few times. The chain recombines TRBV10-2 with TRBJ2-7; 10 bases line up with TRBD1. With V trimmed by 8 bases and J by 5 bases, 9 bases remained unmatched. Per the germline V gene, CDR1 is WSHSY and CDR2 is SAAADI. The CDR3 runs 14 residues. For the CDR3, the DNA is TGCGCCAGCGGGGACAGGGGTCTAAAGGACGAGCAGTACTTC. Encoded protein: CASGDRGLKDEQYF.

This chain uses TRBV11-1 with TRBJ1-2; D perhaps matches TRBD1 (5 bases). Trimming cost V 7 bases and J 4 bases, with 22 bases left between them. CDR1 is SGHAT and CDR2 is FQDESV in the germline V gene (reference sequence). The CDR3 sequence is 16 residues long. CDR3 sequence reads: CASTIPSGRESYGYTF. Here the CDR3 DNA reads TGTGCCAGCACCATACCGTCAGGGAGGGAGTCCTATGGCTACACCTTC.

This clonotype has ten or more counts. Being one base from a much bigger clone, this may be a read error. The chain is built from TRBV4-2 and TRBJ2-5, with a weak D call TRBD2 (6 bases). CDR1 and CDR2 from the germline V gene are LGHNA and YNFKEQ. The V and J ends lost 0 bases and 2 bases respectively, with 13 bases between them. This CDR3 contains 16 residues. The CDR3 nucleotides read TGTGCCAGCAGCCAAGATGGGGCAGGGAGGCAAGAGACCCAGTACTTC. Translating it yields CASSQDGAGRQETQYF.

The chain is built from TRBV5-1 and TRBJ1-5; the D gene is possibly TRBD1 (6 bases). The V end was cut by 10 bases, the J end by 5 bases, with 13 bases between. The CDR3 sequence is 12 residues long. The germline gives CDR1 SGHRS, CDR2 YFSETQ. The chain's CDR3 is CAGGGPYQPQHF. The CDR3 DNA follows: TGCGCCGGGGGGGGCCCGTATCAGCCCCAGCATTTT.

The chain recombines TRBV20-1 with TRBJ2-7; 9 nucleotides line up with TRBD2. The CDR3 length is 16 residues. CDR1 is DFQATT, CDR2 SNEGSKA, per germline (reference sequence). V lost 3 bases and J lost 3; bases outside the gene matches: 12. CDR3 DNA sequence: TGCAGTGCTAGTTGGAGTAGCGGGAGAACCAACTACGAGCAGTACTTC. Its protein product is CSASWSSGRTNYEQYF.

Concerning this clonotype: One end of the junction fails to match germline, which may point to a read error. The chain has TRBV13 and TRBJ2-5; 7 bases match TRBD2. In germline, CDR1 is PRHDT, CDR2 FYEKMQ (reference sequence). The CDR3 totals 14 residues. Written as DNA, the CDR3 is TGTGCTAGCAGCGTATCGGGGGGAGGGGAGACCCAGTACTTC. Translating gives CASSVSGGGETQYF.

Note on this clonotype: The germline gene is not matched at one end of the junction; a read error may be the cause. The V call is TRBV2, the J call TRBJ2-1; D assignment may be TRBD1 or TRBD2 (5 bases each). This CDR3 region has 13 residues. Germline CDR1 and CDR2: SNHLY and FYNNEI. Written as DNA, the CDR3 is TGTGCCTGCAGAACCGGGGCAGACGGTGAGCAGTTCTTC. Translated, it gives CACRTGADGEQFF.

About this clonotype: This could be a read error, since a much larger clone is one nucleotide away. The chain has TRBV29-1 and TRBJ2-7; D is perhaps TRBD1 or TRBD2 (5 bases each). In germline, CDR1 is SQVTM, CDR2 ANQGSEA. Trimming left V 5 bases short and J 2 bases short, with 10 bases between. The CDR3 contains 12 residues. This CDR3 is CSVTGTTYEQYF. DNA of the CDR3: TGCAGCGTTACCGGGACCACCTACGAGCAGTACTTC.

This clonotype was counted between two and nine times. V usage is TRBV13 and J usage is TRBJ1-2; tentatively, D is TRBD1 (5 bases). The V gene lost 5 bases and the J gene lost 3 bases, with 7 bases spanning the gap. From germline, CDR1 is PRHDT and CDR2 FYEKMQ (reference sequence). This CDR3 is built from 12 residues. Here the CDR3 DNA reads TGTGCCAGCAGCGTGACAGACTATGGCTACACCTTC. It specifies CASSVTDYGYTF.

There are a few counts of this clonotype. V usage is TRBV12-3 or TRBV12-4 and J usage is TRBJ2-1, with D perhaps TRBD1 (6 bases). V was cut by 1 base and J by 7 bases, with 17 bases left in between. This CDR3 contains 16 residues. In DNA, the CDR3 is TGTGCCAGCAGTTTAGAGAGGGACATCCGTCTAAATGAGCAGTTCTTC. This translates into CASSLERDIRLNEQFF.